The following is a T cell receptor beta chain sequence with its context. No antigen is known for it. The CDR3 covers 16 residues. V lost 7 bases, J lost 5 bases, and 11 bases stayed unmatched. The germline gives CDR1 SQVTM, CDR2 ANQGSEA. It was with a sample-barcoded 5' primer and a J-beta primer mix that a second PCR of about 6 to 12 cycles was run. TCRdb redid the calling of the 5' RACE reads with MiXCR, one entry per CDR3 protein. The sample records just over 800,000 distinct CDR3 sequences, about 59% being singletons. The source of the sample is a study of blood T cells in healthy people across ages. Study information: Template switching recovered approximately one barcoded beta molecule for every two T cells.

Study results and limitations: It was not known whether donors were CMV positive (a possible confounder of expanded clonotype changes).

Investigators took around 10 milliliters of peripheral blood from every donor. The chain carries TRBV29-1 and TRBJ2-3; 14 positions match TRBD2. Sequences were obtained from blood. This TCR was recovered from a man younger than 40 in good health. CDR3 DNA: TGCAGCGCGGGACACGGACTAGCGGGGGGAGTAGATACGCAGTATTTT. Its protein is CSAGHGLAGGVDTQYF.